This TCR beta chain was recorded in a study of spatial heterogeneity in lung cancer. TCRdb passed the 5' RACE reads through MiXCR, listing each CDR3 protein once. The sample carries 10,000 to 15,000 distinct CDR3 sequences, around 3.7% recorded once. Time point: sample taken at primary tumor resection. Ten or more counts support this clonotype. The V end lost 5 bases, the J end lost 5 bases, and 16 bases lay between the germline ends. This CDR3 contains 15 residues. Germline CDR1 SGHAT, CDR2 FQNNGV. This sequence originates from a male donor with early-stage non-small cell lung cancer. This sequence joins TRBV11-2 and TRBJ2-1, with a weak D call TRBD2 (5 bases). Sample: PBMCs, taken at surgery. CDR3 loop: CASSPRVGADNEQFF. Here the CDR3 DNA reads TGTGCCAGCAGCCCCAGAGTGGGAGCCGACAATGAGCAGTTCTTC. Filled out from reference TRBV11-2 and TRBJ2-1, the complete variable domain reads EAGVAQSPRYKIIEKRQSVAFWCNPISGHATLYWYQQILGQGPKLLIQFQNNGVVDDSQLPKDRFSAERLKGVDSTLKIQPAKLEDSAVYLCASSPRVGADNEQFFGPGTRLTVL.